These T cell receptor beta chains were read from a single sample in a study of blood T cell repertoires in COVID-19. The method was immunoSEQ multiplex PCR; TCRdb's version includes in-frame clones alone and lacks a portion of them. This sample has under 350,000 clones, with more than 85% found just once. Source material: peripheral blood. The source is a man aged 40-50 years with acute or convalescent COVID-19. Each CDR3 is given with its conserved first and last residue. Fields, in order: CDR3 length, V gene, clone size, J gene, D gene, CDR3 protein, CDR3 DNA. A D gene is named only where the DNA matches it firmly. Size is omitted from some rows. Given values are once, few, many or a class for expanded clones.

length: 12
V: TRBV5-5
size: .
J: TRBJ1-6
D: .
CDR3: CASSRVDSPLHF
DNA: TGTGCCAGCAGTCGGGTGGATTCACCCCTCCACTTT

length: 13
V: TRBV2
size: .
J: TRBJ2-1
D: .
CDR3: CATETQLDGEQFF
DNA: TGTGCCACCGAGACGCAACTAGACGGTGAGCAGTTCTTC

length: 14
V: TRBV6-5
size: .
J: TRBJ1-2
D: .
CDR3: CASSYSRGLHGYTF
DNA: TGTGCCAGCAGTTACTCGAGAGGGCTGCATGGCTACACCTTC

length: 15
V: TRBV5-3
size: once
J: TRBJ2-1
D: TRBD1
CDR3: CAIFRDSETYNEQFF
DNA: TGTGCCATATTTAGGGACAGCGAGACCTACAATGAGCAGTTCTTC

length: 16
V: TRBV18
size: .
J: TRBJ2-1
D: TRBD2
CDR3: CASSPPTSGGRGEQFF
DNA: TGTGCCAGCTCACCTCCGACTAGCGGGGGGAGGGGTGAGCAGTTCTTC

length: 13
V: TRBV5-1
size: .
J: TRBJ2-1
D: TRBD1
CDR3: CASTRTGRNEQFF
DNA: TGCGCCAGCACCAGGACAGGGAGGAATGAGCAGTTCTTC

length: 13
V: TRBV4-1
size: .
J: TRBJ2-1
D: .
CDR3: CASSQIPGDEQFF
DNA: TGCGCCAGCAGCCAAATTCCGGGGGATGAGCAGTTCTTC

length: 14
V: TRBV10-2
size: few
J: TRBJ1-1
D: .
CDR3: CASRLRQVGTEAFF
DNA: TGCGCCAGCAGACTGAGACAGGTGGGGACTGAAGCTTTCTTT

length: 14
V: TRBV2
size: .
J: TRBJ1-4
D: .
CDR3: CASSIQGTNEKLFF
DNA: TGTGCCAGCAGCATACAGGGAACTAATGAAAAACTGTTTTTT

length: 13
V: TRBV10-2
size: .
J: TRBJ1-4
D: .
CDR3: CASSRRANEKLFF
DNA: TGCGCCAGCAGTCGGAGGGCTAATGAAAAACTGTTTTTT

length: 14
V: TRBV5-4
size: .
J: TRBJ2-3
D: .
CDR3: CASSSSGSTDTQYF
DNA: TGTGCCAGCAGCTCGTCCGGGAGCACAGATACGCAGTATTTT

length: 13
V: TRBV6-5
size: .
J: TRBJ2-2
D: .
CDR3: CAISQGNTGELFF
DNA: TGTGCCATCTCACAGGGGAACACCGGGGAGCTGTTTTTT

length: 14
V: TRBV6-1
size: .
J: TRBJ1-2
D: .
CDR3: CASSEEVTGHGYTF
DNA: TGTGCCAGCAGTGAAGAAGTAACAGGGCATGGCTACACCTTC

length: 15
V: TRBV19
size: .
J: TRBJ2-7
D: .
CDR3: CASSIGAGSTRKQYF
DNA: TGTGCCAGTAGTATAGGGGCAGGGTCTACGAGGAAGCAGTACTTC

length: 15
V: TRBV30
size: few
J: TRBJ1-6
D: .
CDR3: CAWNKEAALNSPLHF
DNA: TGTGCCTGGAATAAAGAGGCCGCCTTAAATTCACCCCTCCACTTT

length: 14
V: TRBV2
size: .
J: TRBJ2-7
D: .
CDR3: CASSEQGGSDEQYF
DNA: TGTGCCAGCAGTGAACAGGGTGGAAGCGACGAGCAGTACTTC

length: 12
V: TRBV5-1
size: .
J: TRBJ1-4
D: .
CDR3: CASSPTGNRLFF
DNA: TGCGCCAGCAGCCCAACCGGGAATAGACTGTTTTTT

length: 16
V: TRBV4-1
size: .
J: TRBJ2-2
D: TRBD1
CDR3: CASSPWTGMNTGELFF
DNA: TGCGCCAGCAGCCCATGGACAGGGATGAACACCGGGGAGCTGTTTTTT

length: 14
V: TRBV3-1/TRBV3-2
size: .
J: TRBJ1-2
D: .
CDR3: CASSPTGGNYGYTF
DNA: TGTGCCAGCAGCCCGACAGGCGGAAACTATGGCTACACCTTC

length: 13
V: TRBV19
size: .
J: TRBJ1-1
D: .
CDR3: CASSFSPNTEAFF
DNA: TGTGCCAGTAGTTTTTCTCCGAACACTGAAGCTTTCTTT

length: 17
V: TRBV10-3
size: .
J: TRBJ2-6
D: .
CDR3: CAIRERVNRSGANVLTF
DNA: TGTGCCATCAGGGAGCGGGTTAACCGTTCTGGGGCCAACGTCCTGACTTTC

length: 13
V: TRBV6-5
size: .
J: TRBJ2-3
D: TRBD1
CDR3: CASRGQRTDTQYF
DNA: TGTGCCAGCAGGGGACAGCGGACAGATACGCAGTATTTT

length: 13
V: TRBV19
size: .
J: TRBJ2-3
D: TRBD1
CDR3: CASKETGTDTQYF
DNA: TGTGCCAGTAAGGAGACAGGGACAGATACGCAGTATTTT

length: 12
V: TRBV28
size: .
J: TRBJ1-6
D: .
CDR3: CASKPGGSPLHF
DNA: TGTGCCAGCAAGCCTGGGGGCTCACCCCTCCACTTT

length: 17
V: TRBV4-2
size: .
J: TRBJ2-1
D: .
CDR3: CASSQESAESSYNEQFF
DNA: TGTGCCAGCAGCCAAGAGAGCGCCGAGAGCTCCTACAATGAGCAGTTCTTC

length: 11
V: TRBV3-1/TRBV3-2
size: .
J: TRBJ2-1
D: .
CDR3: CASSQGLGQFF
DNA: TGTGCCAGCAGCCAAGGACTCGGGCAGTTCTTC

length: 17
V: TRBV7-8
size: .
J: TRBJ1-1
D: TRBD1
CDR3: CASSPRTRQGANTEAFF
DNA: TGTGCCAGCAGCCCGCGAACCCGACAGGGGGCCAACACTGAAGCTTTCTTT